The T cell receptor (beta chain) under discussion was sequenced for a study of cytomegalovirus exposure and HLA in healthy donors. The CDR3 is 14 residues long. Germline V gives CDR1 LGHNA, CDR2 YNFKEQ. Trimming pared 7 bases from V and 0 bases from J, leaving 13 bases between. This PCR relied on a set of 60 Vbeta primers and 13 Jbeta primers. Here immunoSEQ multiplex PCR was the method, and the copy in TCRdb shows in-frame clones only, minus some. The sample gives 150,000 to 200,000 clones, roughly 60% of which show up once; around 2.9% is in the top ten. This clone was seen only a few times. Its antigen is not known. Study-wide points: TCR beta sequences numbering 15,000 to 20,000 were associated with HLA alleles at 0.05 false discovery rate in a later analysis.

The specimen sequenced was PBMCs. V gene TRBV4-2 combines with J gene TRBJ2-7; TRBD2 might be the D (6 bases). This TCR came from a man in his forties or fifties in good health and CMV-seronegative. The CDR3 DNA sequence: TGTGCCAGCACGCCGGGACTGGCCTCCTACGAGCAGTACTTC. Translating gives CASTPGLASYEQYF.